The TCR beta chain under discussion was sequenced for a study of radiotherapy plus CTLA-4 blockade in lung cancer. The data were produced by immunoSEQ multiplex PCR, yet TCRdb's version contains in-frame clones alone and is incomplete. The sample comprises roughly 48,000 clones, 82% of which are singletons, and 3.3% rests with the top ten. The CDR3 has 18 amino acids. This chain uses TRBV12-2 with TRBJ2-7; whether TRBD1, the table's D call, matches the DNA was not checked. TRBV12-2 is recorded as a pseudogene. This clonotype originated in a human donor with non-small cell lung cancer who had stable disease on radiotherapy plus ipilimumab. Sequenced here: peripheral blood, sampled from a patient treated with radiotherapy plus ipilimumab. In DNA, the CDR3 is TGTGCAAGTCGCTTAGCGCCGGGGTGGACAGGGCGCAGCTACGAGCAGTACTTC. This codes for CASRLAPGWTGRSYEQYF.